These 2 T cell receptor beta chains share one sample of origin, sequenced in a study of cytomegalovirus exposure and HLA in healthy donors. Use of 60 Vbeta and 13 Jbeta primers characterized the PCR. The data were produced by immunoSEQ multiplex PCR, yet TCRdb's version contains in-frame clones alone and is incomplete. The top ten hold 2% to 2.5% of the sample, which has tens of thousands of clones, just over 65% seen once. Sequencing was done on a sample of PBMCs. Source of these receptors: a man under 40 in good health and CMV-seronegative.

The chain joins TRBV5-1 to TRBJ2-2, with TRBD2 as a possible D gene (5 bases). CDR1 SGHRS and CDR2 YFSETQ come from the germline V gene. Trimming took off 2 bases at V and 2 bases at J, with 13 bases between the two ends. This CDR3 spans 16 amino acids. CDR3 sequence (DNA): TGCGCCAGCAGCTTTACCAGCGGCCTAAACACCGGGGAGCTGTTTTTT. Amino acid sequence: CASSFTSGLNTGELFF.

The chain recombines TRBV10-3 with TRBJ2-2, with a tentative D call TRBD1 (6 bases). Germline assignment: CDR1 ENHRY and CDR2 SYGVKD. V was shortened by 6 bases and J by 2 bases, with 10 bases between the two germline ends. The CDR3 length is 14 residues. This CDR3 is CAIRDSDNTGELFF. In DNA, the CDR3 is TGTGCCATCAGGGACAGTGATAACACCGGGGAGCTGTTTTTT.